The 5 T cell receptor beta chains listed next were all sequenced from one sample in a study of cytomegalovirus exposure and HLA in healthy donors. 60 Vbeta and 13 Jbeta primers were used in PCR. Data came from immunoSEQ multiplex PCR; TCRdb stores just in-frame clones and leaves some out. This sample contains about 90,000 clones. Input material: PBMCs. The receptors come from a woman aged 30 to 39 in good health and CMV-seronegative.

The chain carries TRBV6-5 and TRBJ2-1, with D unclear. The CDR3 consists of 14 residues. CDR1 and CDR2 from the germline V gene are MNHEY and SVGAGI. V dropped 2 bases and J dropped 5 bases, with 10 bases sitting between them. Written as DNA, the CDR3 is TGTGCCAGCAGTTACCTCGGAGCCCACAATGAGCAGTTCTTC. Amino acid sequence: CASSYLGAHNEQFF.

The V call is TRBV4-1, the J call TRBJ2-1; 10 bases line up with TRBD1. Germline V gives CDR1 MGHRA, CDR2 YSYEKL. The CDR3 runs to 15 residues. The trim removed 7 bases at V and 7 bases at J, leaving 10 bases unmatched. CDR3 sequence: CASTYDRTGGNEQFF. CDR3 in DNA: TGCGCCAGCACCTACGACAGGACAGGGGGAAATGAGCAGTTCTTC.

The chain combines TRBV28 with TRBJ1-5; 7 nucleotides match TRBD1. Unmatched junction bases numbered 15, after V lost 7 bases and J lost 3 bases. The CDR3 extends over 17 amino acids. The germline gives CDR1 MDHEN, CDR2 SYDVKM. The CDR3 reads CASILGGTMALNQPQHF. CDR3 bases: TGTGCCAGCATTCTAGGGGGCACGATGGCCCTCAATCAGCCCCAGCATTTT.

This chain links TRBV5-1 with TRBJ2-5, with TRBD1 matching 12 bases. This CDR3 is 16 amino acids long. Germline values: CDR1 SGHRS, CDR2 YFSETQ. Unmatched junction bases numbered 6, after V lost 4 bases and J lost 2 bases. DNA for the CDR3: TGCGCCAGCAGCGTTGGGACAGGGGGCCGGCAAGAGACCCAGTACTTC. This sequence encodes CASSVGTGGRQETQYF.

The chain links TRBV7-9 to TRBJ2-2, with D maybe TRBD2 (7 bases). The CDR3 spans 17 residues. V lost 6 bases and J lost 6, with 23 bases in between. CDR1 and CDR2 (germline): SEHNR, FQNEAQ (reference sequence). The CDR3 nucleotides are TGTGCCAGCAGTTTCGGGAGGACAGTTGGGATCCCCGGGGAGCTGTTTTTT. Translated, it gives CASSFGRTVGIPGELFF.